Below, 23 T cell receptor beta chains from the same sample are listed, as sequenced in a study of blood T cell repertoires in COVID-19. Only in-frame clones appear in the TCRdb table, and some are missing; sequencing was by immunoSEQ multiplex PCR. The profile shows around 170,000 clones, more than 70% of them singletons. Source material: peripheral blood. These receptors were taken from a man aged 55 to 70 with acute or convalescent COVID-19.

The CDR3 loop reads CASSQDWGVHTYEQYF. The CDR3 DNA follows: TGTGCCAGCAGCCAAGATTGGGGGGTCCACACCTACGAGCAGTACTTC. V and J are TRBV3-1 (or the pseudogene TRBV3-2) and TRBJ2-7; weak D call: TRBD2 (6 bases). This CDR3 spans 16 amino acids. Germline loops: CDR1 LGHDT, CDR2 YNNKEL (reference sequence). V dropped 0 bases and J dropped 2 bases, with 14 bases sitting between them.

The chain combines TRBV18 with TRBJ2-1, with TRBD1 identical over 10 bases. The CDR3 consists of 14 residues. Germline V CDR1 and CDR2: KGHSH, LQKENI. V shed 4 bases and J 10 bases; nucleotides not matched to a gene: 7. The CDR3 protein is CASSRVTGGGEQFF. The CDR3 DNA reads as TGTGCCAGCTCACGGGTGACAGGGGGCGGAGAGCAGTTCTTC.

The count of this clone is one. In DNA form, the CDR3 reads TGTGCCAGTAATATCGGACAGTATAACACTGAAGCTTTCTTT. Its protein product is CASNIGQYNTEAFF. V is TRBV19 and J is TRBJ1-1; maybe TRBD1 (6 bases). The CDR3 has 14 amino acids. V lost 7 bases to trimming and J lost 2 bases, with 14 bases between them. The germline V gene has CDR1 LNHDA and CDR2 SQIVND (reference sequence). Supplemented by reference TRBV19 and TRBJ1-1, the full variable domain reads DGGITQSPKYLFRKEGQNVTLSCEQNLNHDAMYWYRQDPGQGLRLIYYSQIVNDFQKGDIAEGYSVSREKKESFPLTVTSAQKNPTAFYLCASNIGQYNTEAFFGQGTRLTVV.

As DNA, the CDR3 is TGTGCCAGCAGTTACGCAAGGGGCGATCCCGGGGAGCTGTTTTTT. Its translation: CASSYARGDPGELFF. This chain links TRBV6-5 with TRBJ2-2; D is perhaps TRBD1 (5 bases). Trimming removed 2 bases at V and 6 bases at J, with 13 bases between. Germline V gene data show CDR1 as MNHEY and CDR2 as SVGAGI. This CDR3 is built from 15 residues.

The chain links TRBV5-6 to TRBJ2-4; D not certain. The CDR3 has 13 residues. Germline assignment: CDR1 SGHDT and CDR2 YYEEEE. V was shortened by 7 bases and J by 9 bases, with 17 bases between the two germline ends. CDR3: CASGLGSSPIQYF. For the CDR3, the DNA is TGTGCCAGCGGGCTCGGATCTTCACCCATTCAGTACTTC. Complete variable domain (other parts from reference TRBV5-6 and TRBJ2-4): DAGVTQSPTHLIKTRGQQVTLRCSPKSGHDTVSWYQQALGQGPQFIFQYYEEEERQRGNFPDRFSGHQFPNYSSELNVNALLLGDSALYLCASGLGSSPIQYFGAGTRLSVL.

The rearrangement links TRBV9 to TRBJ2-3; TRBD2 aligns across 10 bases. The CDR3 contains 17 residues. CDR1 SGDLS and CDR2 YYNGEE come from the germline V gene. Trimming removed 4 bases from V and 3 bases from J; junction bases left unmatched: 11. The CDR3 region has the DNA TGTGCCAGCAGCCCTCATAGCGGGGGGCCAGTAACAGATACGCAGTATTTT. Amino acids: CASSPHSGGPVTDTQYF.

The chain uses TRBV6-5 and TRBJ1-6, with no clear D. V lost 6 bases to trimming and J lost 7 bases, with 10 bases between them. Germline-derived CDR1 and CDR2 are MNHEY and SVGAGI. CDR3 size: 13 residues. The CDR3 DNA reads TGTGCCAGCAGCTCTACCGGGAATTCACCCCTCCACTTT. Residues: CASSSTGNSPLHF.

Only one count was recorded for this clone. CDR3 bases: TGTGCCAGCAGCTTAGAACAGCAATACGAGCAGTACTTC. Amino acids: CASSLEQQYEQYF. This chain links TRBV7-9 with TRBJ2-7, with no clear D. The V end lost 1 base, the J end lost 4 bases, and 8 bases lay between the germline ends. The length of the CDR3 is 13 residues. Germline loops: CDR1 SEHNR, CDR2 FQNEAQ (reference sequence).

This chain joins TRBV9 and TRBJ1-2; D remains unclear. V was pared by 2 bases and J by 7 bases, with 18 bases between. CDR1 is SGDLS and CDR2 is YYNGEE in the germline V gene. The CDR3 has 15 amino acids. The CDR3 DNA is TGTGCCAGCAGCGTCCGCCCGACCACTCGGGTTGGCTACACCTTC. This encodes CASSVRPTTRVGYTF.

The rearrangement joins TRBV3-1 (or the pseudogene TRBV3-2) to TRBJ2-2; TRBD2 is a possible D gene (6 bases). Germline CDR1 is LGHDT and CDR2 is YNNKEL (reference sequence). The CDR3 totals 15 residues. V was trimmed by 1 base and J by 9 bases, leaving 15 bases between them. CDR3 bases: TGTGCCAGCAGCCAAGGGCTTGGAGGGACCAGGGAGCTGTTTTTT. It translates to CASSQGLGGTRELFF.

The CDR3 loop reads CATKDSPSGHNEQFF. CDR3 coding DNA: TGTGCCACAAAGGACAGTCCGTCGGGGCACAATGAGCAGTTCTTC. The rearrangement links TRBV6-6 to TRBJ2-1; D is perhaps TRBD1 (6 bases). CDR1 is MNHNY, CDR2 SVGAGI, per germline (reference sequence). With 10 bases removed from V and 5 bases from J, the gap between germline ends came to 21 bases. The CDR3 has 15 amino acids.

The count of this clone is one. The rearrangement links TRBV7-3 to TRBJ1-1; 10 nucleotides match TRBD1. Unmatched junction bases numbered 9, after V lost 0 bases and J lost 14 bases. The CDR3 is made up of 14 amino acids. Germline values: CDR1 SGHTA, CDR2 FQGTGA. The CDR3 reads CASSLTSGDRGLFF. CDR3 DNA: TGTGCCAGCAGCTTAACGTCGGGGGACAGGGGTCTCTTCTTT. The variable domain in full, completed from reference TRBV7-3 and TRBJ1-1, reads GAGVSQTPSNKVTEKGKYVELRCDPISGHTALYWYRQSLGQGPEFLIYFQGTGAADDSGLPNDRFFAVRPEGSVSTLKIQRTERGDSAVYLCASSLTSGDRGLFFGQGTRLTVV.

This chain links TRBV24-1 with TRBJ1-2; 9 positions match TRBD1. Germline trimming cut 4 bases from V and 7 bases from J; bases unmatched to any gene: 12. The CDR3 spans 16 residues. Per the germline V gene, CDR1 is KGHDR and CDR2 is SFDVKD. Written as DNA, the CDR3 is TGTGCCACCAGTGAAACCGGGACAGGGAAATTAAGTGGCTACACCTTC. Residues: CATSETGTGKLSGYTF.

The chain recombines TRBV2 with TRBJ2-2; the match to TRBD1 covers 7 bases. The germline V gene has CDR1 SNHLY and CDR2 FYNNEI. The J segment lost 3 bases and the V segment lost 1 base, leaving 5 bases of the junction unmatched. This CDR3 has 16 amino acids. The CDR3 coding sequence is TGTGCCAGCAGTGAAGGTCTGGGACAGTACACCGGGGAGCTGTTTTTT. This translates into CASSEGLGQYTGELFF.

The chain has TRBV29-1 and TRBJ1-4; 9 positions agree with TRBD1. Germline lookup yields CDR1 SQVTM and CDR2 ANQGSEA. After removal of 3 bases from V and 0 bases from J, the junction contained 8 bases not matched to a gene. This CDR3 is 17 amino acids long. The DNA of the CDR3 is TGCAGCGTTGAGGCCAGGACAGGGGCCACAACTAATGAAAAACTGTTTTTT. It encodes CSVEARTGATTNEKLFF.

The gene calls are TRBV7-2 and TRBJ1-2; D is possibly TRBD1 (5 bases). The length of the CDR3 is 15 residues. The germline V and J ends were trimmed by 1 base and 4 bases, with 13 bases remaining between them. Germline CDR1 is SGHTA and CDR2 is FQGNSA. As DNA, the CDR3 is TGTGCCAGCAGCTTAGAGGCAGGGCTGGCCTATGGCTACACCTTC. Translating gives CASSLEAGLAYGYTF.

The chain couples TRBV9 to TRBJ1-3, with D unresolved. The CDR3 loop spans 14 amino acids. CDR1 and CDR2 (germline): SGDLS, YYNGEE. V dropped 0 bases and J dropped 2 bases, with 6 bases sitting between them. In DNA, the CDR3 is TGTGCCAGCAGCGTAGCCACGGCTGGAAACACCATATATTTT. It translates to CASSVATAGNTIYF.

The rearrangement joins TRBV2 to TRBJ1-5; D uncertain. The ends were cut back, 2 bases at V and 1 base at J, with 6 bases in the middle. CDR3 length: 14 residues. Looked up from germline, CDR1 is SNHLY and CDR2 is FYNNEI. The CDR3 spells CASSESESNQPQHF. The CDR3 DNA follows: TGTGCCAGCAGTGAATCAGAAAGCAATCAGCCCCAGCATTTT.

The chain recombines TRBV5-1 with TRBJ1-1; 8 bases map to TRBD1. This CDR3 spans 14 amino acids. The trim removed 5 bases at V and 0 bases at J, leaving 3 bases unmatched. Germline V gene data show CDR1 as SGHRS and CDR2 as YFSETQ. The CDR3 here is CASRRQGMNTEAFF. The CDR3 nucleotides are TGCGCCAGCAGACGACAGGGGATGAACACTGAAGCTTTCTTT.

This sequence joins TRBV3-1 (or the pseudogene TRBV3-2) and TRBJ2-7; 8 bases match TRBD1. Germline trimming cut 4 bases from V and 3 bases from J; bases unmatched to any gene: 8. The germline V gene has CDR1 LGHDT and CDR2 YNNKEL (reference sequence). The CDR3 has 15 residues. The CDR3 nucleotides are TGTGCCAGCAGCCCCTCGACAGGGGCCTACTACGAGCAGTACTTC. Its translation: CASSPSTGAYYEQYF.

The chain is built from TRBV5-4 and TRBJ2-7; D may be TRBD1 (5 bases). The CDR3 loop spans 14 amino acids. V lost 3 bases and J 6 bases, leaving 16 bases between the germline ends. CDR1 SGHNT and CDR2 YYREEE come from the germline V gene (reference sequence). Written as DNA, the CDR3 is TGTGCCAGCAGCTCGGTCGCAGGGTTCAGCGAGCAGTACTTC. Amino acids: CASSSVAGFSEQYF.

The chain combines TRBV6-5 with TRBJ2-1; a weak D match, TRBD2 (6 bases). Germline CDR1 and CDR2: MNHEY and SVGAGI. Trimming took 6 bases from V and 8 from J, leaving 11 bases between them. This CDR3 contains 12 residues. CDR3 protein: CASRGLWDEQFF. DNA of the CDR3: TGTGCCAGCAGGGGACTTTGGGATGAGCAGTTCTTC.

The chain combines TRBV4-3 with TRBJ1-2; 8 positions match TRBD1. CDR3 size: 15 residues. V lost 0 bases, J lost 5 bases, and 5 bases stayed unmatched. The germline gives CDR1 LGHNA, CDR2 YSLEER. The CDR3 loop is CASSQEQGGRYGYTF. Here the CDR3 DNA reads TGCGCCAGCAGCCAAGAACAGGGGGGACGTTATGGCTACACCTTC.